One sample yielded the 21 T cell receptor beta chains listed below, sequenced in a study of T cell responses to AZD1222 COVID-19 vaccine. Repertoires were generated with immunoSEQ multiplex PCR, while TCRdb's copy carries only in-frame clones and drops some. The sample contains 100,000 to 120,000 clones, 85% to 90% of which appear only once. The sequencing here drew on peripheral blood, taken on day 0 of AZD1222 vaccination. The receptors here all came from an adult in good health.

The rearrangement uses TRBV18 and TRBJ2-5, with 13 bases that match TRBD2. The CDR3 spans 15 residues. V was clipped by 5 bases and J by 5 bases; unmatched bases: 5. The germline CDR1 and CDR2 sequences are KGHSH and LQKENI. CDR3 in amino acids: CASSRLAGGEETQYF. In DNA form, the CDR3 reads TGTGCCAGCTCAAGACTAGCGGGAGGAGAGGAGACCCAGTACTTC.

The chain recombines TRBV7-9 with TRBJ2-5; no reliable D call. Trimming cost V 1 base and J 0 bases, with 9 bases left between them. Germline CDR1 reads SEHNR; CDR2 reads FQNEAQ (reference sequence). There are 15 residues in the CDR3. The CDR3 spells CASSLELAHQETQYF. Here the CDR3 DNA reads TGTGCCAGCAGCTTAGAGTTAGCCCACCAAGAGACCCAGTACTTC.

This clone was seen just once. This rearrangement joins TRBV19 to TRBJ1-5; TRBD1 aligns across 10 bases. The CDR3 runs 18 residues. J lost 3 bases, V lost 0 bases, and 8 bases had no gene match. The germline V gene encodes CDR1 LNHDA and CDR2 SQIVND (reference sequence). The DNA of the CDR3 is TGTGCCAGTAGTATAGATCTATTTGGGACAGGGGTCAATCAGCCCCAGCATTTT. Its protein is CASSIDLFGTGVNQPQHF.

The chain recombines TRBV7-2 with TRBJ2-2; 7 nucleotides line up with TRBD2. Trimming cost V 10 bases and J 7 bases; bases outside gene matches: 15. This CDR3 is built from 15 residues. Germline V gene sequence: CDR1 SGHTA, CDR2 FQGNSA. CDR3 bases: TGTGCCACCGGTGGTGGGAGGGCCCCAGACGGGGAGCTGTTTTTT. Translated, it gives CATGGGRAPDGELFF.

The rearrangement links TRBV7-8 to TRBJ1-1, with D perhaps matching TRBD1 (6 bases). CDR1 SGHVS and CDR2 FQNEAQ come from the germline V gene. V lost 4 bases to trimming and J lost 4 bases, with 16 bases between them. CDR3 length equals 15 residues. CDR3 amino acids: CASSSPDRSGTEAFF. DNA for the CDR3: TGTGCCAGCAGCTCTCCCGACAGGAGTGGCACTGAAGCTTTCTTT. Filled out from reference TRBV7-8 and TRBJ1-1, the complete variable domain reads GAGVSQSPRYKVAKRGQDVALRCDPISGHVSLFWYQQALGQGPEFLTYFQNEAQLDKSGLPSDRFFAERPEGSVSTLKIQRTQQEDSAVYLCASSSPDRSGTEAFFGQGTRLTVV.

The chain combines TRBV18 with TRBJ1-2; 10 bases are shared with TRBD1. This CDR3 is 13 amino acids long. Per germline, CDR1 KGHSH and CDR2 LQKENI. Germline trimming cut 6 bases from V and 9 bases from J; bases unmatched to any gene: 7. CDR3 coding DNA: TGTGCCAGCTCCCGAGGGACAGGGGACCGCTACACCTTC. It is translated as CASSRGTGDRYTF.

The genes are TRBV3-1 (or the pseudogene TRBV3-2) and TRBJ2-1; possible D gene TRBD2, 6 bases. The V end was cut by 3 bases, the J end by 4 bases, with 13 bases between. The CDR3 runs 15 residues. Germline loops: CDR1 LGHDT, CDR2 YNNKEL (reference sequence). CDR3: CASSHSGTGYNEQFF. The CDR3 region has the DNA TGTGCCAGCAGCCATTCCGGGACTGGATACAATGAGCAGTTCTTC.

The V and J genes are TRBV10-3 and TRBJ2-5; D remains ambiguous. V lost 6 bases, J lost 2 bases, and 13 bases lay in between. The length of the CDR3 is 14 residues. CDR1 is ENHRY and CDR2 is SYGVKD in the germline V gene. The CDR3: CAIRNREAQETQYF. CDR3 nucleotide sequence: TGTGCCATCAGGAACAGAGAAGCACAAGAGACCCAGTACTTC.

The rearrangement uses TRBV1 and TRBJ1-1. TRBV1 is a pseudogene locus. The CDR3 spans 14 residues. The chain's CDR3 is CTSSHGTENTEAFF. CDR3 sequence (DNA): TGCACCAGCAGCCACGGCACGGAGAACACTGAAGCTTTCTTT.

This chain uses TRBV7-3 with TRBJ2-3, with D uncertain. The CDR3 runs 13 residues. Germline V CDR1 and CDR2: SGHTA, FQGTGA. Deletions cut 5 bases from V and 5 bases from J, with 11 bases between. The CDR3 nucleotides are TGTGCCAGCAGCCCATCTCCCGGAGATACGCAGTATTTT. It specifies CASSPSPGDTQYF.

The chain is built from TRBV10-3 and TRBJ1-1; 7 bases are shared with TRBD1. This CDR3 region has 13 residues. CDR1 is ENHRY and CDR2 is SYGVKD in the germline V gene. Germline trimming cut 9 bases from V and 1 base from J; bases unmatched to any gene: 5. The CDR3 is CAISGTENTEAFF. DNA for the CDR3: TGTGCCATTTCCGGGACAGAGAACACTGAAGCTTTCTTT.

This clone was counted between two and nine times. CDR3 bases: TGTGCCTGGAGACAGGCGGGAGGGGGCAATCAGCCCCAGCATTTT. Its protein product is CAWRQAGGGNQPQHF. The chain uses TRBV30 and TRBJ1-5; maybe TRBD1 (5 bases). Per the germline V gene, CDR1 is GTSNPN and CDR2 is SVGIG (reference sequence). V dropped 3 bases and J dropped 2 bases, with 14 bases sitting between them. The CDR3 spans 15 residues. The full variable domain, rest sourced from reference TRBV30 and TRBJ1-5, is SQTIHQWPATLVQPVGSPLSLECTVEGTSNPNLYWYRQAAGRGLQLLFYSVGIGQISSEVPQNLSASRPQDRQFILSSKKLLLSDSGFYLCAWRQAGGGNQPQHFGDGTRLSIL.

This clone was picked up one time. The chain employs TRBV5-5 and TRBJ2-5; D gene ambiguous. Trimming left V 7 bases short and J 0 bases short, with 22 bases between. Germline V gene sequence: CDR1 SGHKS, CDR2 YYEKEE (reference sequence). The length of the CDR3 is 17 residues. The CDR3 DNA follows: TGTGCCAGCCGCCGGGCGGATTCGCTCATGTACCAAGAGACCCAGTACTTC. It is translated as CASRRADSLMYQETQYF.

The rearrangement links TRBV7-6 to TRBJ2-3; TRBD1 matches at 9 bases. Germline lookup yields CDR1 SGHVS and CDR2 FNYEAQ. The CDR3 contains 16 residues. V lost 1 base and J lost 4; bases outside the gene matches: 6. This CDR3 is CASSLGGTGRADTQYF. Written as DNA, the CDR3 is TGTGCCAGCAGCTTAGGTGGGACAGGGAGGGCAGATACGCAGTATTTT.

The chain employs TRBV14 and TRBJ2-7; the D gene is possibly TRBD2 (5 bases). The CDR3 has 14 amino acids. V lost 4 bases to trimming and J lost 2 bases, with 12 bases between them. In germline, CDR1 is SGHDN, CDR2 FVKESK. The CDR3 reads CASSPNGITYEQYF. CDR3 nucleotides: TGTGCCAGCAGCCCTAACGGGATTACCTACGAGCAGTACTTC. Drawing the rest from reference TRBV14 and TRBJ2-7, the complete variable domain is EAGVTQFPSHSVIEKGQTVTLRCDPISGHDNLYWYRRVMGKEIKFLLHFVKESKQDESGMPNNRFLAERTGGTYSTLKVQPAELEDSGVYFCASSPNGITYEQYFGPGTRLTVT.

V gene TRBV7-3 combines with J gene TRBJ2-1; the D gene is possibly TRBD1 (5 bases). Germline V CDR1 and CDR2: SGHTA, FQGTGA. Trimming cost V 0 bases and J 2 bases, with 8 bases left between them. The CDR3 spans 15 residues. DNA of the CDR3: TGTGCCAGCAGCTTAACAGGGGCCGCCTACAATGAGCAGTTCTTC. It encodes CASSLTGAAYNEQFF.

The chain combines TRBV9 with TRBJ1-1, with a tentative D call TRBD1 (5 bases). CDR1 and CDR2 from the germline V gene are SGDLS and YYNGEE. The CDR3 is 13 residues long. V lost 4 bases and J 2 bases, leaving 9 bases between the germline ends. The CDR3 DNA sequence: TGTGCCAGCAGCAGAACAGGTAACACTGAAGCTTTCTTT. This encodes CASSRTGNTEAFF. The variable domain in full, with the rest retrieved from reference TRBV9 and TRBJ1-1, is DSGVTQTPKHLITATGQRVTLRCSPRSGDLSVYWYQQSLDQGLQFLIQYYNGEERAKGNILERFSAQQFPDLHSELNLSSLELGDSALYFCASSRTGNTEAFFGQGTRLTVV.

The chain employs TRBV27 and TRBJ2-3; 15 bases agree with TRBD2. Germline CDR1 and CDR2: MNHEY and SMNVEV (reference sequence). There are 19 residues in the CDR3. V lost 5 bases and J lost 0; bases outside the gene matches: 9. CDR3 nucleotides: TGTGCCAGCAGTCCCGGACTAGCGGGAGGGCCTTGGAGCACAGATACGCAGTATTTT. Protein product: CASSPGLAGGPWSTDTQYF.

The V gene is TRBV28, the J gene TRBJ1-5, with a possible D match to TRBD1 (5 bases). The CDR3 contains 15 residues. Germline loops: CDR1 MDHEN, CDR2 SYDVKM. Trimming stripped 2 bases from V and 0 bases from J, with 8 bases between. The CDR3 region is CASSLEGYSNQPQHF. In DNA form, the CDR3 reads TGTGCCAGCAGTTTAGAGGGGTATAGCAATCAGCCCCAGCATTTT.

J is TRBJ2-5 and V is TRBV20-1; no definite D call. The germline V and J ends were trimmed by 2 bases and 5 bases, with 6 bases remaining between them. The germline V gene has CDR1 DFQATT and CDR2 SNEGSKA (reference sequence). The CDR3 contains 11 residues. The CDR3 nucleotides are TGCAGTGCTAGATCCGGGGAGACCCAGTACTTC. It yields the protein CSARSGETQYF.

This clone came up once. V gene TRBV6-5 combines with J gene TRBJ1-1, with D possibly being TRBD1 (5 bases). Germline values: CDR1 MNHEY, CDR2 SVGAGI. The CDR3 totals 15 residues. V dropped 8 bases and J dropped 4 bases, with 20 bases sitting between them. CDR3 sequence reads: CASLTVLGGGTEAFF. For the CDR3, the DNA is TGTGCCAGCCTTACCGTCTTGGGTGGGGGCACTGAAGCTTTCTTT.